One and the same sample provided the 10 T cell receptor beta chains below, sequenced in a study of blood T cell repertoires in COVID-19. Here immunoSEQ multiplex PCR was the method, and the copy in TCRdb shows in-frame clones only, minus some. The sample gives 150,000 to 200,000 clones, around 83% of which show up once; about 6.5% is in the top ten. Sequences were obtained from peripheral blood. These receptors originate from a woman older than 75 in a cohort sampled during active or convalescent COVID-19.

The chain links TRBV5-6 to TRBJ1-1, with a tentative D call TRBD1 (6 bases). Germline CDR1 SGHDT, CDR2 YYEEEE. The CDR3 runs 16 residues. V lost 1 base, J lost 1 base, and 14 bases lay in between. CDR3 coding DNA: TGTGCCAGCAGCTTGATGCCGGGACACGGGAACACTGAAGCTTTCTTT. The encoded protein is CASSLMPGHGNTEAFF.

The chain combines TRBV5-6 with TRBJ1-1; no firm D call. The V end was cut by 7 bases, the J end by 7 bases, with 11 bases between. The germline gives CDR1 SGHDT, CDR2 YYEEEE. The CDR3 runs to 11 residues. CDR3 sequence (DNA): TGTGCCAGCTTTGTGCGTGGTGAAGCTTTCTTT. Translated, it gives CASFVRGEAFF.

The chain couples TRBV29-1 to TRBJ2-4, with 7 bases lining up with TRBD1. The CDR3 runs to 16 residues. Unmatched junction bases numbered 11, after V lost 6 bases and J lost 0 bases. Germline V lookup: CDR1 SQVTM, CDR2 ANQGSEA. The CDR3 DNA reads TGCAGCGTGCTGGGACAGATGCTTTCAGCCAAAAACATTCAGTACTTC. Protein: CSVLGQMLSAKNIQYF.

The V call is TRBV10-3, the J call TRBJ1-4; 7 bases are shared with TRBD1. Trimming took 3 bases from V and 5 from J; bases not matched to a gene: 6. The germline gives CDR1 ENHRY, CDR2 SYGVKD. The CDR3 runs 15 residues. CDR3 loop: CAISDPGQPNEKLFF. In DNA, the CDR3 is TGTGCCATCAGTGACCCGGGACAGCCCAATGAAAAACTGTTTTTT.

This chain connects TRBV5-1 to TRBJ1-2; 11 bases are shared with TRBD1. The V gene end was trimmed by 0 bases and the J gene end by 8 bases; junction bases not matched to a gene: 9. The CDR3 runs 16 residues. Per the germline V gene, CDR1 is SGHRS and CDR2 is YFSETQ. CDR3 in DNA: TGCGCCAGCAGCTTGGGTTTTGGACAGGGGGCAGGAGGCTACACCTTC. This encodes CASSLGFGQGAGGYTF.

The chain links TRBV6-2 or TRBV6-3 to TRBJ1-5, with TRBD1 matching over 8 bases. CDR1 is MNHEY and CDR2 is SVGEGT in the germline V gene. The J segment lost 7 bases and the V segment lost 4 bases, leaving 9 bases of the junction unmatched. The length of the CDR3 is 15 residues. The CDR3: CASSSAGGPGQPQHF. In nucleotides, the CDR3 is TGTGCCAGCAGTTCCGCAGGGGGCCCGGGACAGCCCCAGCATTTT.

The chain recombines TRBV19 with TRBJ1-2; D not certain. CDR1 is LNHDA, CDR2 SQIVND, per germline (reference sequence). The V end was cut by 1 base, the J end by 4 bases, with 13 bases between. The CDR3 extends over 15 amino acids. The CDR3 is CASSIGIASGYGYTF. The CDR3 DNA reads as TGTGCCAGTAGTATAGGAATTGCAAGCGGCTATGGCTACACCTTC.

The V call is TRBV4-1, the J call TRBJ2-3, with D maybe TRBD1 (5 bases). Germline V gene lookup returns CDR1 MGHRA and CDR2 YSYEKL. The CDR3 is made up of 13 amino acids. V gave up 4 bases and J gave up 7 bases, with 12 bases separating them. CDR3 bases: TGCGCCAGCAGCCCCCTTGGACATAATACGCAGTATTTT. Translation: CASSPLGHNTQYF.

This chain joins TRBV24-1 and TRBJ2-5, with D maybe TRBD2 (5 bases). This CDR3 is 15 amino acids long. The germline V and J ends were trimmed by 3 bases and 2 bases, with 12 bases remaining between them. The V gene's germline CDR1 is KGHDR and CDR2 SFDVKD. The CDR3 DNA reads TGTGCCACCAGTGATCCCACCGGGATTCAAGAGACCCAGTACTTC. Protein: CATSDPTGIQETQYF.

The gene calls are TRBV11-3 and TRBJ2-7; 8 bases match TRBD1. V lost 1 base, J lost 6 bases, and 5 bases stayed unmatched. The CDR3 has 14 residues. CDR1 and CDR2 from the germline V gene are SGHNT and YENEEA. The CDR3 bases are TGTGCCAGCAGCTTAGGCATCAGGGGGCGCGAGCAGTACTTC. This translates into CASSLGIRGREQYF.